The 18 T cell receptor beta chains below come from one sample, sequenced in a study of T cells after yellow fever vaccination. TCRdb reprocessed the 5' RACE reads via MiXCR and lists one record per CDR3 protein. The repertoire consists of roughly 94,000 distinct CDR3 sequences, with roughly 8.2% occurring once and the leading ten covering around 16%. The material was CD8+ T cells not binding an NS4B(214-222) dextramer, sorted from PBMCs, obtained roughly 15 days after the first yellow fever vaccination. The source is a man between 18 and 35 years old who received the YFV17D yellow fever vaccine.

The chain employs TRBV14 and TRBJ1-5; no clear D gene. The germline V and J ends were trimmed by 0 bases and 7 bases, with 10 bases remaining between them. Germline-derived CDR1 and CDR2 are SGHDN and FVKESK. The CDR3 is 14 residues long. The CDR3 bases are TGTGCCAGCAGCCAAGAAGTTTTCTCCCAGCCCCAGCATTTT. It encodes CASSQEVFSQPQHF.

V is TRBV7-6 and J is TRBJ1-3; D gene ambiguous. Between the trimmed V and J ends, which lost 2 bases and 3 bases, there was a span of 2 bases. The CDR3 contains 12 residues. Germline V gene sequence: CDR1 SGHVS, CDR2 FNYEAQ. CDR3 sequence: CASSLFGNTIYF. The DNA for the CDR3 is TGTGCCAGCAGCTTATTTGGAAACACCATATATTTT.

V is TRBV12-3 or TRBV12-4 and J is TRBJ1-1, with D perhaps TRBD1 (5 bases). V shed 4 bases and J shed 4 bases, with 10 bases lying between them. The CDR3 totals 13 residues. The CDR3 loop reads CASSWGESTEAFF. The CDR3 bases are TGTGCCAGCAGTTGGGGGGAGAGCACTGAAGCTTTCTTT.

Turning to this clonotype: A read error may account for a junction end that differs from germline. This chain connects TRBV7-6 to TRBJ1-4; D might be TRBD1 (5 bases). Germline V gene lookup returns CDR1 SGHVS and CDR2 FNYEAQ. This CDR3 is built from 16 residues. CDR3 region: CASSLTGAVGNERLFF. The CDR3, as DNA: TGTGCCAGCAGCCTTACCGGGGCAGTCGGTAATGAAAGACTGTTTTTT.

This clonotype was seen a handful of times. The J gene is TRBJ1-1, the V gene TRBV12-5, with TRBD1 matching over 9 bases. The CDR3 covers 16 residues. Germline CDR1 and CDR2: LGHNT and FRNRAP. The ends lost 3 bases at V and 3 bases at J; junction bases unmatched: 8. Here the CDR3 reads CASGFTQGAADTEAFF. In nucleotides, the CDR3 is TGTGCTAGTGGTTTCACACAGGGGGCTGCAGACACTGAAGCTTTCTTT.

The rearrangement joins TRBV29-1 to TRBJ1-4, with 7 bases lining up with TRBD1. The CDR3 runs to 12 residues. CDR1 is SQVTM, CDR2 ANQGSEA, per germline. J gave up 4 bases and V 8 bases, and 4 bases lay outside the gene matches. This CDR3 is CSIRQGNEKLFF. DNA of the CDR3: TGCAGCATCCGACAGGGTAATGAAAAACTGTTTTTT.

This clonotype was counted ten times or more. The DNA for the CDR3 is TGTGCCAGCAGTGACACCACAGGGGCGTACAATGAGCAGTTCTTC. Translated: CASSDTTGAYNEQFF. The chain uses TRBV6-4 and TRBJ2-1; 7 bases are a match to TRBD1. The germline gives CDR1 MRHNA, CDR2 SNTAGT. CDR3 length: 15 residues. J was trimmed by 4 bases and V by 2 bases; bases with no gene match: 5.

The CDR3 DNA follows: TGTGCCAGCAGCTCCCGGGACAGGGGGCCCGAGCAGTACTTC. This sequence encodes CASSSRDRGPEQYF. The rearrangement links TRBV11-2 to TRBJ2-7, with TRBD1 matching over 12 bases. The V gene's germline CDR1 is SGHAT and CDR2 FQNNGV. This CDR3 spans 14 amino acids. V lost 4 bases to trimming and J lost 6 bases; unmatched junction nucleotides: 4. The full variable domain, its missing parts supplied by reference TRBV11-2 and TRBJ2-7, is EAGVAQSPRYKIIEKRQSVAFWCNPISGHATLYWYQQILGQGPKLLIQFQNNGVVDDSQLPKDRFSAERLKGVDSTLKIQPAKLEDSAVYLCASSSRDRGPEQYFGPGTRLTVT.

This chain links TRBV5-1 with TRBJ1-6; 9 bases align to TRBD1. This CDR3 region has 14 residues. Germline V gives CDR1 SGHRS, CDR2 YFSETQ. With 2 bases clipped from V and 10 bases from J, the junction kept 4 bases outside the gene matches. This CDR3 reads CASSFGTGPSPLHF. The CDR3 nucleotides read TGCGCCAGCAGCTTTGGGACAGGGCCCTCACCCCTCCACTTT. Full variable domain (missing parts from reference TRBV5-1 and TRBJ1-6): KAGVTQTPRYLIKTRGQQVTLSCSPISGHRSVSWYQQTPGQGLQFLFEYFSETQRNKGNFPGRFSGRQFSNSRSEMNVSTLELGDSALYLCASSFGTGPSPLHFGNGTRLTVT.

The V and J genes are TRBV4-3 and TRBJ2-7; D perhaps matches TRBD1 (6 bases). CDR1 and CDR2 from the germline V gene are LGHNA and YSLEER. CDR3 size: 14 residues. With 0 bases removed from V and 1 base from J, the gap between germline ends came to 7 bases. The CDR3 region has the DNA TGCGCCAGCAGCCAAGACCAGGGGTCCTACGAGCAGTACTTC. Its protein is CASSQDQGSYEQYF.

This clonotype was seen a handful of times. V is TRBV20-1 and J is TRBJ2-6; D perhaps matches TRBD1 (6 bases). CDR3 length: 15 amino acids. CDR1 is DFQATT, CDR2 SNEGSKA, per germline (reference sequence). V gave up 6 bases and J gave up 0 bases, with 12 bases separating them. The CDR3, as DNA: TGCAGTGCCCGGGACACAAGCTCTGGGGCCAACGTCCTGACTTTC. This sequence encodes CSARDTSSGANVLTF.

This clonotype was seen many times. CDR3 residues: CASSKDLGSWDYNEQFF. The CDR3 DNA reads as TGCGCCAGCAGCAAGGACCTTGGGTCCTGGGACTACAATGAGCAGTTCTTC. The chain employs TRBV5-1 and TRBJ2-1; D gene uncertain. CDR1 is SGHRS, CDR2 YFSETQ, per germline. V lost 4 bases and J lost 3, with 20 bases in between. The CDR3 runs to 17 residues.

The table lists this clonotype with many counts. The rearrangement joins TRBV11-2 to TRBJ2-3; 7 nucleotides align to TRBD2. After removal of 1 base from V and 2 bases from J, the junction contained 3 bases not matched to a gene. The germline V gene encodes CDR1 SGHAT and CDR2 FQNNGV. CDR3 length equals 15 residues. The CDR3 loop reads CASSLGGDYTDTQYF. The CDR3 DNA reads TGTGCCAGCAGCTTAGGGGGGGACTACACAGATACGCAGTATTTT.

The chain links TRBV12-3 or TRBV12-4 to TRBJ1-1; D ambiguous. There are 15 residues in the CDR3. V was trimmed by 5 bases and J by 0 bases, leaving 13 bases between them. The CDR3 region has the DNA TGTGCCAGCAGTGACCTCAGGATCATGAACACTGAAGCTTTCTTT. This translates into CASSDLRIMNTEAFF.

This clonotype was counted at least ten times. In nucleotides, the CDR3 is TGCAGCGTTGTACTAGCGGGGCACGGAGAGACCCAGTACTTC. It encodes CSVVLAGHGETQYF. This chain connects TRBV29-1 to TRBJ2-5, with 10 bases matching TRBD2. The germline gives CDR1 SQVTM, CDR2 ANQGSEA. This CDR3 is built from 14 residues. J gave up 4 bases and V 4 bases, and 6 bases lay outside the gene matches.

This clonotype has more than one count but fewer than ten. The chain is built from TRBV7-2 and TRBJ2-1; maybe TRBD1 (6 bases). The CDR3 covers 11 residues. Germline CDR1 is SGHTA and CDR2 is FQGNSA. The chain's CDR3 is CASGAYNEQFF. The CDR3 DNA reads as TGTGCGTCAGGGGCCTACAATGAGCAGTTCTTC.

This clonotype has just a few counts. The J gene is TRBJ2-5, the V gene TRBV27; a possible D gene is TRBD2 (6 bases). The CDR3 extends over 13 amino acids. The V and J ends lost 3 bases and 7 bases respectively, with 12 bases between them. Per germline, CDR1 MNHEY and CDR2 SMNVEV (reference sequence). This CDR3 reads CASSFTSSRTQYF. In DNA form, the CDR3 reads TGTGCCAGCAGTTTTACTAGCTCTAGGACCCAGTACTTC.

This clonotype was counted ten times or more. This rearrangement joins TRBV20-1 to TRBJ2-7, with D unresolved. V was clipped by 1 base and J by 3 bases, with 10 bases between them. The CDR3 totals 13 residues. Germline V CDR1 and CDR2: DFQATT, SNEGSKA (reference sequence). CDR3 residues: CSARGQEFYEQYV. CDR3 nucleotide sequence: TGCAGTGCTAGAGGTCAGGAGTTCTACGAGCAGTACGTC.